Shown below are 24 T cell receptor beta chains from a single sample sequenced in a study of cytomegalovirus exposure and HLA in healthy donors. The PCR contained 60 Vbeta and 13 Jbeta primers. Method: immunoSEQ multiplex PCR; TCRdb's copy keeps in-frame clones and lacks some. The data hold some 150,000 clones, with about 59% observed a single time. The sequenced material came from PBMCs. Receptor source: a man in his forties in good health and CMV-seronegative.

This clone was seen more than once but under ten times. The rearrangement uses TRBV19 and TRBJ2-7, with TRBD1 matching over 12 bases. The CDR3 contains 16 residues. Germline V lookup: CDR1 LNHDA, CDR2 SQIVND (reference sequence). Trimming cost V 3 bases and J 3 bases; bases outside gene matches: 6. CDR3 DNA: TGTGCCAGTAGTATCGCCGGGACAGGGGGCATCTACGAGCAGTACTTC. This gives the protein CASSIAGTGGIYEQYF.

The chain has TRBV7-9 and TRBJ2-7, with 7 bases identical to TRBD2. Germline lookup yields CDR1 SEHNR and CDR2 FQNEAQ (reference sequence). V was clipped by 2 bases and J by 0 bases; unmatched bases: 10. CDR3 length equals 17 residues. This CDR3 reads CASSLFPGGASSYEQYF. In nucleotides, the CDR3 is TGTGCCAGCAGCTTATTCCCGGGGGGTGCCAGCTCCTACGAGCAGTACTTC.

This chain joins TRBV19 and TRBJ1-5, with 7 bases fitting TRBD1. The germline gives CDR1 LNHDA, CDR2 SQIVND (reference sequence). The CDR3 has 15 residues. The V gene end was trimmed by 6 bases and the J gene end by 3 bases; junction bases not matched to a gene: 8. DNA for the CDR3: TGTGCCAGTAGACGACAGGGCGGCAACAATCAGCCCCAGCATTTT. Protein sequence: CASRRQGGNNQPQHF.

This clone was observed a few times. The genes are TRBV2 and TRBJ1-5; TRBD1 matches at 7 bases. J gave up 5 bases and V 4 bases, and 8 bases lay outside the gene matches. Germline CDR1 is SNHLY and CDR2 is FYNNEI. The CDR3 extends over 15 amino acids. As DNA, the CDR3 is TGTGCCAGCAGTGGACACAGGGGTTCGGATCAGCCCCAGCATTTT. Protein product: CASSGHRGSDQPQHF.

The rearrangement joins TRBV25-1 to TRBJ2-7; D gene ambiguous. Germline CDR1 MGHDK, CDR2 SYGVNS. V lost 2 bases and J lost 4, with 12 bases in between. This CDR3 contains 14 residues. CDR3 region: CASSETRESYEQYF. CDR3 nucleotide sequence: TGTGCCAGCAGTGAAACCCGAGAGTCGTACGAGCAGTACTTC.

A note on this clone: This specimen includes other DNA sequences encoding the same CDR3. This chain joins TRBV6-6 and TRBJ1-1; D gene unclear. This CDR3 comprises 13 residues. The V gene's germline CDR1 is MNHNY and CDR2 SVGAGI (reference sequence). The V end lost 3 bases, the J end lost 4 bases, and 9 bases lay between the germline ends. The DNA of the CDR3 is TGTGCCAGCAGTTATAGCGGAGGCACTGAAGCTTTCTTT. Its translation: CASSYSGGTEAFF.

This chain links TRBV14 with TRBJ2-1; 9 nucleotides agree with TRBD2. After removal of 2 bases from V and 6 bases from J, the junction contained 8 bases not matched to a gene. The CDR3 has 16 residues. CDR1 SGHDN and CDR2 FVKESK come from the germline V gene. CDR3 residues: CASSQLAGGLVNEQFF. The CDR3 coding sequence is TGTGCCAGCAGCCAACTCGCGGGGGGGCTGGTCAATGAGCAGTTCTTC.

J is TRBJ2-1 and V is TRBV19, with 12 bases that match TRBD2. The ends lost 3 bases at V and 7 bases at J; junction bases unmatched: 10. The CDR3 consists of 17 residues. Per the germline V gene, CDR1 is LNHDA and CDR2 is SQIVND (reference sequence). For the CDR3, the DNA is TGTGCCAGTAGTATCTCTAGCGGGAGGGCCACCCGGAATGAGCAGTTCTTC. Translated, it gives CASSISSGRATRNEQFF.

The chain uses TRBV7-2 and TRBJ2-3, with TRBD2 matching 15 bases. CDR3 length: 16 residues. Germline V CDR1 and CDR2: SGHTA, FQGNSA. V shed 3 bases, J shed 6 bases, and the junction held 4 bases outside the gene matches. The CDR3 reads CASSFSGTSGRDTQYF. Here the CDR3 DNA reads TGTGCCAGCAGCTTCTCCGGGACTAGCGGGAGGGATACGCAGTATTTT.

V and J are TRBV18 and TRBJ1-5; D unresolved. The CDR3 has 15 residues. V was cut by 3 bases and J by 2 bases, with 11 bases left in between. CDR1 is KGHSH, CDR2 LQKENI, per germline. CDR3 amino acids: CASSPGRAGNQPQHF. The CDR3 DNA sequence: TGTGCCAGCTCACCCGGGAGGGCTGGCAATCAGCCCCAGCATTTT.

V usage is TRBV7-2 and J usage is TRBJ2-5; perhaps TRBD2 as D (6 bases). Germline V gene data show CDR1 as SGHTA and CDR2 as FQGNSA. The V gene lost 5 bases and the J gene lost 4 bases, with 14 bases spanning the gap. This CDR3 has 14 amino acids. The CDR3 DNA reads TGTGCCAGCAGCCTACTGGGAGCGGGAGAGACCCAGTACTTC. Translation gives CASSLLGAGETQYF.

This rearrangement joins TRBV10-2 to TRBJ2-5, with D maybe TRBD2 (6 bases). The CDR3 is 11 residues long. Germline V gives CDR1 WSHSY, CDR2 SAAADI. Trimming cost V 5 bases and J 5 bases, with 6 bases left between them. CDR3 nucleotides: TGCGCCAGCAGTCGGGGGGAGACCCAGTACTTC. Residues: CASSRGETQYF.

This clone was seen only a few times. The CDR3, as DNA: TGTGCCAGTACCGGACTAGCGGGAGTGGGCACCGGGGAGCTGTTTTTT. Residues: CASTGLAGVGTGELFF. The chain employs TRBV19 and TRBJ2-2; TRBD2 matches at 13 bases. CDR1 LNHDA and CDR2 SQIVND come from the germline V gene (reference sequence). The CDR3 runs 16 residues. Trimming at V came to 7 bases and at J to 4 bases, leaving 6 bases not matched to a gene. Full variable domain (missing parts from reference TRBV19 and TRBJ2-2): DGGITQSPKYLFRKEGQNVTLSCEQNLNHDAMYWYRQDPGQGLRLIYYSQIVNDFQKGDIAEGYSVSREKKESFPLTVTSAQKNPTAFYLCASTGLAGVGTGELFFGEGSRLTVL.

This chain uses TRBV25-1 with TRBJ1-1; D is undetermined. Trimming took off 8 bases at V and 0 bases at J, with 13 bases between the two ends. Germline V gene sequence: CDR1 MGHDK, CDR2 SYGVNS. This CDR3 has 14 amino acids. The CDR3 loop reads CASDSGLMNTEAFF. The CDR3, as DNA: TGTGCCAGCGACTCTGGGTTGATGAACACTGAAGCTTTCTTT.

The chain carries TRBV11-2 and TRBJ1-2; 10 bases are a match to TRBD1. The trim removed 8 bases at V and 6 bases at J, leaving 12 bases unmatched. Germline V gene data show CDR1 as SGHAT and CDR2 as FQNNGV. The CDR3 sequence is 15 residues long. The CDR3 here is CASSPLSGQGNGYTF. The CDR3 bases are TGTGCCAGCTCACCATTGTCGGGACAGGGGAATGGCTACACCTTC.

This chain uses TRBV5-4 with TRBJ2-6; possible D gene TRBD1, 6 bases. The CDR3 totals 17 residues. Germline V gene data show CDR1 as SGHNT and CDR2 as YYREEE (reference sequence). Trimming stripped 0 bases from V and 4 bases from J, with 14 bases between. CDR3 in amino acids: CASSLDLGAAGANVLTF. The CDR3 DNA follows: TGTGCCAGCAGCTTGGACCTGGGGGCGGCGGGGGCCAACGTCCTGACTTTC.

The chain is built from TRBV5-6 and TRBJ1-1; TRBD1 matches at 7 bases. With 1 base clipped from V and 5 bases from J, the junction kept 11 bases outside the gene matches. This CDR3 has 16 amino acids. Per germline, CDR1 SGHDT and CDR2 YYEEEE. DNA for the CDR3: TGTGCCAGCAGCTTGACCTACAGGGGAGGCGGGACTGAAGCTTTCTTT. Protein sequence: CASSLTYRGGGTEAFF.

This clone was detected only a few times. The chain has TRBV5-4 and TRBJ2-7; D is perhaps TRBD2 (6 bases). This CDR3 spans 15 amino acids. Looked up from germline, CDR1 is SGHNT and CDR2 is YYREEE (reference sequence). Trimming took off 0 bases at V and 7 bases at J, with 17 bases between the two ends. The CDR3: CASSLGAGPAGEQYF. CDR3 DNA sequence: TGTGCCAGCAGCTTGGGTGCGGGGCCCGCTGGGGAGCAGTACTTC.

Turning to this clone: The same CDR3 arises from other DNA sequences in this sample as well. The chain couples TRBV5-1 to TRBJ1-1, with a tentative D call TRBD1 (5 bases). The CDR3 is 14 residues long. Per the germline V gene, CDR1 is SGHRS and CDR2 is YFSETQ. V shed 2 bases and J shed 0 bases, with 8 bases lying between them. CDR3 sequence (DNA): TGCGCCAGCAGCTTTCAGGGCCTGAACACTGAAGCTTTCTTT. It is translated as CASSFQGLNTEAFF.

This clone has a single count. The V and J genes are TRBV6-1 and TRBJ1-1; no reliable D call. The germline gives CDR1 MNHNS, CDR2 SASEGT. V was trimmed by 4 bases and J by 2 bases, leaving 8 bases between them. The CDR3 runs 13 residues. CDR3 in amino acids: CASSVSLNTEAFF. CDR3 bases: TGTGCCAGCAGTGTCTCCCTCAACACTGAAGCTTTCTTT.

The chain combines TRBV19 with TRBJ2-1; TRBD2 is a possible D gene (5 bases). CDR3 length: 17 amino acids. Trimming removed 4 bases at V and 7 bases at J, with 23 bases between. Germline loops: CDR1 LNHDA, CDR2 SQIVND (reference sequence). The CDR3 is CASSNPRNQRGSNEQFF. CDR3 bases: TGTGCCAGTAGTAACCCCAGAAATCAACGGGGTTCGAATGAGCAGTTCTTC.

This chain joins TRBV9 and TRBJ2-5; D unclear. The end of the DNA is better explained by TRBJ2-7, so the J call may be wrong. This CDR3 comprises 14 residues. Germline CDR1 SGDLS, CDR2 YYNGEE. The CDR3 DNA follows: TGTGCCAGCAGCCCGCAAGTTGTCCCCTACGAGCAGTACTTC. As protein: CASSPQVVPYEQYF.

This clone was observed a single time. The chain joins TRBV7-8 to TRBJ2-7; D is unresolved. V lost 5 bases to trimming and J lost 3 bases, with 14 bases between them. The germline V gene encodes CDR1 SGHVS and CDR2 FQNEAQ. CDR3 length: 14 residues. CDR3 DNA: TGTGCCAGCAGCCCCGACCCTAGACGCTACGAGCAGTACTTC. Its protein is CASSPDPRRYEQYF.

The J gene is TRBJ2-2, the V gene TRBV28, with D perhaps matching TRBD2 (7 bases). Trimming left V 7 bases short and J 4 bases short, with 16 bases between. CDR1 and CDR2 from the germline V gene are MDHEN and SYDVKM. CDR3 length equals 15 residues. In nucleotides, the CDR3 is TGTGCCAGCACCAGGGGAGGGGCTCGCACCGGGGAGCTGTTTTTT. Translated: CASTRGGARTGELFF.